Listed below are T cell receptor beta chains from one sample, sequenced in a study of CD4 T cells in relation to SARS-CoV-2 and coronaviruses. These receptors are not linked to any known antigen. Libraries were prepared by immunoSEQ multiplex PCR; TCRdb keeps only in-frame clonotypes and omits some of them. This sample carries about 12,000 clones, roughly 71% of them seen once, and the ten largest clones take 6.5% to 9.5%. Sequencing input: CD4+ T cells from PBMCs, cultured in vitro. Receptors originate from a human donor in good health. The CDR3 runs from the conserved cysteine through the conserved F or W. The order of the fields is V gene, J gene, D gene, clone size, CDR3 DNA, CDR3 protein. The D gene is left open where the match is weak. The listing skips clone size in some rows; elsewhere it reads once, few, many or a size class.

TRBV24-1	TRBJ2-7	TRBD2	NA	TGTGCCACCAGCACCGCCACTCCTAGCGGGTCCTCCTACGAGCAGTACTTC	CATSTATPSGSSYEQYF
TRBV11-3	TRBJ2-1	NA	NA	TGTGCCAGCAGCTTAGATTCACACTACAATGAGCAGTTCTTC	CASSLDSHYNEQFF
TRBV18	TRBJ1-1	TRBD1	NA	TGTGCCACGACGGGGACAGGGGGCGAAAACACTGAAGCTTTCTTT	CATTGTGGENTEAFF
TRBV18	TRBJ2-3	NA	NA	TGTGCCAGCTCACCGACCCGCGGCAGGGTGGAGACAGATACGCAGTATTTT	CASSPTRGRVETDTQYF
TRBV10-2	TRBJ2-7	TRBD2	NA	TGCGCCAGCAGTGGCGGGAGGGCCTACGAGCAGTACTTC	CASSGGRAYEQYF
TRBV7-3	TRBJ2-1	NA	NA	TGTGCCAGCAGCTTAACGTGGGGGACCTACAATGAGCAGTTCTTC	CASSLTWGTYNEQFF
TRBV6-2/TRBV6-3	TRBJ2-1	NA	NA	TGTGCCAGCAGTCAGGGACTTCTTACCCTCAATGAGCAGTTCTTC	CASSQGLLTLNEQFF
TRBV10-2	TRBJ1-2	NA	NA	TGCGCCAGCAGGGAAGCCCTAGTGGGGGGCTACACCTTC	CASREALVGGYTF
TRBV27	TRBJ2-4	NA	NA	TGTGCCAGCAGTTTATTGGCGGGAACCTCAGTAGCCAAAAACATTCAGTACTTC	CASSLLAGTSVAKNIQYF
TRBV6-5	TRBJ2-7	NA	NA	TGTGCCAGCACCGGAAGCTCCTACGAGCAGTACTTC	CASTGSSYEQYF
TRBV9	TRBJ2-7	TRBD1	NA	TGTGCCAGCGGGACAGGGGGCTCCTACGAGCAGTACTTC	CASGTGGSYEQYF
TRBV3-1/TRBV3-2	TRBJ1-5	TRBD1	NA	TGTGCCAGCAGCCAAGCGGGGACAGGGAGCAATCAGCCCCAGCATTTT	CASSQAGTGSNQPQHF
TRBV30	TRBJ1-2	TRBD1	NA	TGTGCCTGGAGAAGGGACAGGGAAAACTATGGCTACACCTTC	CAWRRDRENYGYTF
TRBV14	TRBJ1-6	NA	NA	TGTGCCAGCAGCCAAGATCAGAGGTATTCACCCCTCCACTTT	CASSQDQRYSPLHF
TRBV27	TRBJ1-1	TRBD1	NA	TGTGCCAGCAGTTTCATGACAGGGGGCGGAACTGAAGCTTTCTTT	CASSFMTGGGTEAFF
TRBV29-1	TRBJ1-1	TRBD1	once	TGCAGCGTTGGGACAGGGGGCGAAAACACTGAAGCTTTCTTT	CSVGTGGENTEAFF
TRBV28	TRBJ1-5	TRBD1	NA	TGTGCCAGCAGAGGACAGGGGAAACAGCCCCAGCATTTT	CASRGQGKQPQHF
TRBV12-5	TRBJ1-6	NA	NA	TGTGCTAGTGGTTTGGCCCAGGGGTCTTCACCCCTCCACTTT	CASGLAQGSSPLHF
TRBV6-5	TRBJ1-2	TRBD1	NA	TGTGCCAGCAGTAAGGGACAGGGGACCACCTATGGCTACACCTTC	CASSKGQGTTYGYTF
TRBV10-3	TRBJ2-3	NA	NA	TGTGCCATCAGTGAGTCCCAGGGTTTAGATACGCAGTATTTT	CAISESQGLDTQYF
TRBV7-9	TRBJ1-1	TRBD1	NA	TGTGCCAGCAGCTTAGGGACAGGGTTGAACACTGAAGCTTTCTTT	CASSLGTGLNTEAFF
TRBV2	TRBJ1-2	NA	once	TGTGCCAGCGACCTTCCACAGGGACTCGGCAACTATGGCTACACCTTC	CASDLPQGLGNYGYTF
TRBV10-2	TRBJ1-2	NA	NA	TGCGCCAGCCGGAGGGATGACTATGGCTACACCTTC	CASRRDDYGYTF
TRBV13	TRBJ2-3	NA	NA	TGTGCCAGCAGCTTAAAGAATACGCAGTATTTT	CASSLKNTQYF
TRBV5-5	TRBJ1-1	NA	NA	TGTGCCAGCAGCTTGATGGGGGGCAGGAACACTGAAGCTTTCTTT	CASSLMGGRNTEAFF
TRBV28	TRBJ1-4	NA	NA	TGTGCCAGCAGTGGGCTCGAGGGACCAAAGGAAAAACTGTTTTTT	CASSGLEGPKEKLFF
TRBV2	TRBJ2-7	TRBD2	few	TGTGCCAGCAGCCACCCACCAAGGAGGGTAGCGGGAGCCGAGCAGTACTTC	CASSHPPRRVAGAEQYF
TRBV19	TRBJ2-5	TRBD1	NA	TGTGCCAGTAGTATCGGGACAGCCCAAGAGACCCAGTACTTC	CASSIGTAQETQYF
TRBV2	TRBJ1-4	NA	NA	TGTGCCAGCAGTGACATTGCAGGAGCAACTAATGAAAAACTGTTTTTT	CASSDIAGATNEKLFF
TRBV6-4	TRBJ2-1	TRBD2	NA	TGTGCCAGCAGTGAAGAGCGGGAGTCTTATGAGCAGTTCTTC	CASSEERESYEQFF
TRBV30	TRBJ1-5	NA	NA	TGTGCCTGGAGCCGGAGTGGGGATCAGCCCCAGCATTTT	CAWSRSGDQPQHF
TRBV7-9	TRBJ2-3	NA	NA	TGTGCCAGCCTGGGAAGAGGGGGGGTCACAGATACGCAGTATTTT	CASLGRGGVTDTQYF
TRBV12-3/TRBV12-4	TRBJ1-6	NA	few	TGTGCCAGCAGTTGGACGGATAATTCACCCCTCCACTTT	CASSWTDNSPLHF
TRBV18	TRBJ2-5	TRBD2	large	TGTGCCAGCTCACCCCGATCGGGGGGGGAGACCCAGTACTTC	CASSPRSGGETQYF
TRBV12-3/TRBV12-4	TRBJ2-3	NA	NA	TGTGCCACCAAGGGGGGGGCCCCAGATACGCAGTATTTT	CATKGGAPDTQYF
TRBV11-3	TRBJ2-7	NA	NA	TGTGCCAGCAGCTTAGGTGGGGCGACCTACGAGCAGTACTTC	CASSLGGATYEQYF
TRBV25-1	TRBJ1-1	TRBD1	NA	TGTGCCAGCACTCTACAAGGGACAGGGTGGTCTGAAGCTTTCTTT	CASTLQGTGWSEAFF
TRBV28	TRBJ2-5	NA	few	TGTGCCAGCAGTTTATACGGAGGGGAGGATTGGTCAGAGACCCAGTACTTC	CASSLYGGEDWSETQYF
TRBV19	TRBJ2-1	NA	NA	TGTGCCAGTAGTATAGACGGGACTCCATACAATGAGCAGTTCTTC	CASSIDGTPYNEQFF
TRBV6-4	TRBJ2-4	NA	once	TGTGCCAGCAGTGACTCGAGCGGACCAGACATTCAGTACTTC	CASSDSSGPDIQYF
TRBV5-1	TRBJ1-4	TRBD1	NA	TGCGCCAGCACCGGTACGGGACAGCAAAATGAAAAACTGTTTTTT	CASTGTGQQNEKLFF
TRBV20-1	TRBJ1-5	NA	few	TGCAGTGCTAGTGATCCCAGGCTGGCAGGGTCCGTTCAGCCCCAGCATTTT	CSASDPRLAGSVQPQHF
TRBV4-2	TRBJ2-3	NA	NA	TGTGCCAGCAGCCAAGATTTGGCAGATACGCAGTATTTT	CASSQDLADTQYF
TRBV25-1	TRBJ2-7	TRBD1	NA	TGTGCCAGCAGCGACACAGGGGGCTTCCAGTACGAGCAGTACTTC	CASSDTGGFQYEQYF
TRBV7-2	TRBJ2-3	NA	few	TGTGCCAGCAGCTTACGGTCCGACCGCACAGATACGCAGTATTTT	CASSLRSDRTDTQYF
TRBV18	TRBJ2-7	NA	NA	TGTGCCAGCTCACCATCGGGATCCCTGGGGGCCGAGCAGTACTTC	CASSPSGSLGAEQYF
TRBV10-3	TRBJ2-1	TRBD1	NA	TGTGCCATCAGTGCCCCCACCGGACAGGTTAATGAGCAGTTCTTC	CAISAPTGQVNEQFF
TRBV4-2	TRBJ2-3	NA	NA	TGTGCCAGCAGTCCGGGGGCCATAGATACGCAGTATTTT	CASSPGAIDTQYF
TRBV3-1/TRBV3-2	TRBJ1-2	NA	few	TGTGCCAGCGCCCGCGGGGGGTCTGATGGCTACACCTTC	CASARGGSDGYTF
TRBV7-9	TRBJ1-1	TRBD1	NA	TGTGCCAGCAGCTGGGACAGGGGGGCGAACACTGAAGCTTTCTTT	CASSWDRGANTEAFF
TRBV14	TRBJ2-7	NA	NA	TGTGCCAGCAGCCAGGCTCCCAGGTGGGCTGACGAGCAGTACTTC	CASSQAPRWADEQYF